This TCR beta chain was sequenced in a study of OX40 agonist ivuxolimab in advanced cancers. Whole-study findings and limits: Both blood CD4+ and CD8+ T cells showed clonal growth by week 6 at 0.1 to 3.0 mg/kg.

The protocol was immunoSEQ multiplex PCR, while the TCRdb copy is restricted to in-frame clones and leaves out a portion. This table has tens of thousands of clones, roughly 86% appearing once. CDR3 length equals 13 residues. Germline V gene data show CDR1 as MNHEY and CDR2 as SVGAGI. The germline V and J ends were trimmed by 8 bases and 1 base, with 11 bases remaining between them. A word on this clone: What it binds is unknown.

The specimen was CD4+ or CD8+ T cells sorted from blood, collected in a trial of the OX40 agonist ivuxolimab. This rearrangement joins TRBV6-5 to TRBJ2-5, with D possibly being TRBD2 (6 bases). The clonotype was recovered from an adult with an advanced solid tumor such as melanoma, head and neck, liver or kidney cancer. CDR3 nucleotides: TGTGCCAGCCGGGGGTCAGCCCAAGAGACCCAGTACTTC. This translates into CASRGSAQETQYF.